One T cell receptor beta chain is described in this entry. What it recognizes is unknown. The sample originates from a study of Graves' ophthalmopathy and Graves' hyperthyroidism. V was clipped by 6 bases and J by 3 bases; unmatched bases: 5. CDR3 size: 13 residues. CDR1 is MNHNS, CDR2 SASEGT, per germline. Overall study results and limits: This model predicted ophthalmopathy progression (sensitivity 65% to 71%, specificity around 72%).

Amplification targeted the TCR beta CDR3 regions, with RNA transcripts as the source material. HTBI-primed RT-PCR formed the first round, and a multiplex PCR formed the second. A single record per CDR3 protein comes from TCRdb applying MiXCR to the multiplex PCR reads. The sample includes about 210,000 distinct CDR3 sequences, around 28% of them seen just once. This clonotype was obtained from a man in his fifties or sixties with Graves' ophthalmopathy. The chain employs TRBV6-1 and TRBJ2-7; 7 bases line up with TRBD2. The sequencing input was peripheral blood. CDR3 loop: CASSGAGSYEQYF. In nucleotides, the CDR3 is TGTGCCAGCAGCGGAGCGGGAAGCTACGAGCAGTACTTC.